These T cell receptor beta chains were read from a single sample in a study of blood T cell repertoires in COVID-19. Sequencing used immunoSEQ multiplex PCR; TCRdb keeps in-frame clones, though not all of them. The sample lists 200,000 to 250,000 clones, roughly 88% seen once, with more than 1.4% in the top ten. Material: peripheral blood. These receptor sequences come from a man aged 18 to 30 with active or convalescent COVID-19. CDR3s include the opening cysteine and the closing phenylalanine or tryptophan. Each record gives: V gene, J gene, CDR3 protein.

TRBV7-8	TRBJ2-7	CASSLALAGRAPTGGYEQYF
TRBV19	TRBJ1-1	CASSVLGVTEAFF
TRBV3-1/TRBV3-2	TRBJ2-5	CASSQPPGLAPRRGETQYF
TRBV19	TRBJ1-2	CASSKTVLNYGYTF
TRBV12-5	TRBJ1-1	CASGLARTPATEAFF
TRBV29-1	TRBJ2-3	CSVAASGGTDTQYF
TRBV10-3	TRBJ1-2	CAISEPARVGHYGYTF
TRBV28	TRBJ2-4	CASTTFSAGGIIQYF
TRBV10-3	TRBJ1-1	CAISEAPGQGNTEAFF
TRBV27	TRBJ2-3	CASSFEGGQFSDTQYF
TRBV29-1	TRBJ1-1	CSVDIQGTTNTEAFF
TRBV4-2	TRBJ2-5	CASSQDRLAGEETQYF
TRBV28	TRBJ1-5	CASSLLEADQPQHF
TRBV30	TRBJ1-5	CAWSRGRGARQPQHF
TRBV28	TRBJ2-2	CASKTGTLNTGELFF
TRBV5-4	TRBJ1-1	CASSLGDRGLLDTEAFF
TRBV6-5	TRBJ2-7	CASSYLPGQGNYEQYF
TRBV24-1	TRBJ1-2	CATSDSAGPGYGYTF
TRBV5-1	TRBJ2-2	CASSLAPLSGSATGELFF
TRBV10-3	TRBJ1-5	CAISDGDRLSNQPQHF
TRBV3-1/TRBV3-2	TRBJ2-3	CASSQGQLASDTQYF
TRBV28	TRBJ2-2	CASSLPLAGGKTTNTGELFF
TRBV28	TRBJ1-2	CASSLTEYGYTF
TRBV5-1	TRBJ1-1	CATSHAGRGNTEAFF
TRBV19	TRBJ2-1	CASKGRGKRNEQFF
TRBV6-5	TRBJ2-7	CASSFGIGYEQYF
TRBV11-2	TRBJ2-7	CASSTWTSGNYEQYF
TRBV27	TRBJ1-6	CASSSNEQGARDSPLHF
TRBV2	TRBJ1-1	CALRQAGAFF
TRBV2	TRBJ1-5	CASSETDRAYQPQHF
TRBV28	TRBJ2-1	CASSSTGLNEQFF
TRBV13	TRBJ2-7	CASSPGASYEQYF
TRBV7-7	TRBJ2-2	CASSFGAGVNTGELFF
TRBV28	TRBJ2-2	CASRTGLYTGELFF
TRBV2	TRBJ1-1	CASSQGGGLMNTEAFF
TRBV10-1	TRBJ2-1	CASSENPGSNNEQFF
TRBV5-1	TRBJ2-3	CASSLAESGRTDTQYF
TRBV7-9	TRBJ1-2	CASSLEGTGGGYTF
TRBV10-2	TRBJ2-7	CASSESGTSFRQYF
TRBV4-1	TRBJ2-7	CASSQESGLADEQYF
TRBV27	TRBJ2-3	CASSLIRGTDTQYF
TRBV4-3	TRBJ1-1	CASSQGPEGNTEAFF
TRBV11-2	TRBJ2-1	CASSLTRTPPGEQFF
TRBV5-1	TRBJ2-7	CASSLEGEYEQYF
TRBV5-1	TRBJ2-6	CASSSTFKGGAGANVLTF
TRBV28	TRBJ1-3	CASISGGGSGNTIYF
TRBV9	TRBJ1-1	CASSTGSLNTEAFF
TRBV4-3	TRBJ2-7	CASSPFAGGSYEQYF
TRBV29-1	TRBJ1-1	CSVEQGTIYEAFF